The present T cell receptor beta chain was sequenced within a study of cytomegalovirus exposure and HLA in healthy donors. CDR1 is SGHTA and CDR2 is FQGNSA in the germline V gene. J lost 7 bases, V lost 2 bases, and 7 bases had no gene match. CDR3 length: 16 amino acids. Study-level results: The study recorded over 150 TCR beta chains that were cytomegalovirus-associated.

Concerning this clone itself: No antigen is known for it.

PCR employed 60 Vbeta and 13 Jbeta primers. Only in-frame clones appear in the TCRdb table, and some are missing; sequencing was by immunoSEQ multiplex PCR. Here the sample spans about 100,000 clones, more than 65% being singletons. Specimen: PBMCs. This chain links TRBV7-2 with TRBJ1-4; TRBD1 matches at 10 bases. The clonotype was recovered from a male donor in good health and CMV-seronegative. CDR3 in DNA: TGTGCCAGCAGCTTATCGACAGGGGGCGTTTTTGAAAAACTGTTTTTT. Protein sequence: CASSLSTGGVFEKLFF.